A single T cell receptor (beta chain) is shown here with its context. Its antigen remains unidentified. Base quality data are lacking; no much larger clone is found one base away. The data originate from a study of OX40 agonist ivuxolimab in advanced cancers. Context from the whole study: The costimulatory receptor OX40 (CD134) was targeted by ivuxolimab, a fully human IgG2 agonistic monoclonal antibody. Intravenous ivuxolimab was administered to patients every 2 weeks at six dose levels: 0.01, 0.1, 0.3, 1.5, 3 and 10 mg/kg. Of the roughly 54 dose-escalation patients, hepatocellular carcinoma was present in about 19, melanoma in approximately 15, renal cell carcinoma in 9 and head and neck cancer in 9. A male proportion of 75% to 85% and a mean age of about 60 years, ranging from roughly 23 to 85, were recorded for the dose-escalation cohort. Prior anti-PD-1, anti-PD-L1 or anti-CTLA-4 therapy was permitted, and checkpoint inhibitors had been received by around 40% of dose-escalation patients. Partial responses occurred in three dose-escalation patients, of whom one had hepatocellular carcinoma and two had cutaneous melanoma. The purpose of peripheral TCRbeta sequencing was to test whether ivuxolimab changed TCR sequence diversity and led to clonal T-cell expansion. The paper covers the monotherapy dose-escalation part of the phase I ivuxolimab trial, which included N ≈ 50 patients.

Overall study outcomes, separate from this receptor: Low levels of normalized T-cell clonal expansion were also seen in some nonresponding patients. In the 0.1-3.0 mg/kg groups, partial responders were among the patients with the lowest normalized peripheral clonal expansion, particularly in CD8+ T cells. Antigen specificity was not determined for the clonally expanded peripheral T cells. After ivuxolimab, CD8+ T cells had more expanded clones than CD4+ T cells on average. At doses of 0.1 to 3.0 mg/kg, clonal expansion of both CD4+ and CD8+ blood T cells was observed from baseline to week 6.

Patients with a history of autoimmune disease or receiving systemic immunosuppression were excluded from the trial. Peripheral blood for TCR sequencing was collected from all dose cohorts at baseline, on cycle 4 day 1, and on cycle 7 day 1. Samples were obtained from an open-label, multicenter, first-in-human phase I dose-escalation trial of ivuxolimab. The trial enrolled adults with locally advanced or metastatic head and neck squamous cell, hepatocellular, melanoma or renal cell carcinoma. Before TCR sequencing, CD4+ and CD8+ T cells were separately sorted from peripheral blood. Genomic DNA was isolated from the sorted cells so that the TCRbeta CDR3 region could be sequenced. TCRbeta CDR3 regions were sequenced using the immunoSEQ Assay. In TCRdb, the immuneACCESS table is reduced to in-frame sequences with V and J assigned. These tables do not hold every clone; where another copy was compared, an unresolved V gene accounts for under half, and the others remain unexplained. The sample table holds about 45,000 clones, of which roughly 90% were seen once. The ten largest clones take up 15% to 20% of the sample.

CDR1 and CDR2 (MNHEY, SMNVEV) derive from the germline V gene (reference sequence). The CDR3, from cysteine to phenylalanine, totals 15 residues. Just the 45-base CDR3 DNA is kept, in frame starting at base 1. V is shortened by 6 bases, J by 4 bases, and the region joining them spans 17 bases. The material was CD4+ or CD8+ T cells sorted from blood, obtained in a trial of the OX40 agonist ivuxolimab. This chain is built from TRBV27 and TRBJ2-3, with the identity of the D gene unclear. This clonotype originated in an adult with an advanced solid tumor such as melanoma, head and neck, liver or kidney cancer. The CDR3 is CASSHGARISDTQYF. DNA sequence: TGTGCCAGCAGCCACGGAGCGCGGATCTCAGATACGCAGTATTTT.